The 10 T cell receptor beta chains given below trace back to one sample, sequenced in a study of chemoradiotherapy in HPV16-positive cancers. Profiling relied on immunoSEQ multiplex PCR, and the TCRdb table lists in-frame clones only, not all of them. The sample shows some 5,800 clones, around 72% of them seen only once. This specimen was taken from a patient who underwent chemoradiotherapy. The receptors were gathered from a human donor with HPV-associated anogenital cancer.

The rearrangement joins TRBV9 to TRBJ2-1; 11 positions match TRBD2. V dropped 4 bases and J dropped 0; count of bases not matched to a gene: 21. The CDR3 runs 22 residues. From germline, CDR1 is SGDLS and CDR2 YYNGEE. CDR3 bases: TGTGCCAGCAGCCCAGCTAGTTGGTGGCTAGCGGGGGGTAAAAGCTCCTACAATGAGCAGTTCTTC. It is translated as CASSPASWWLAGGKSSYNEQFF.

The chain is built from TRBV28 and TRBJ2-1, with 11 bases identical to TRBD2. The CDR3 spans 14 residues. Germline-derived CDR1 and CDR2 are MDHEN and SYDVKM. Unmatched junction bases numbered 3, after V lost 3 bases and J lost 8 bases. CDR3 protein: CASSLTSGVHEQFF. In DNA, the CDR3 is TGTGCCAGCAGTTTGACTAGCGGGGTACATGAGCAGTTCTTC. Looking up the rest from reference TRBV28 and TRBJ2-1 gives the full variable domain: DVKVTQSSRYLVKRTGEKVFLECVQDMDHENMFWYRQDPGLGLRLIYFSYDVKMKEKGDIPEGYSVSREKKERFSLILESASTNQTSMYLCASSLTSGVHEQFFGPGTRLTVL.

The J gene is TRBJ1-1, the V gene TRBV7-9; D is ambiguous. The CDR3 is 12 residues long. V lost 5 bases to trimming and J lost 2 bases, with 6 bases between them. Germline CDR1 reads SEHNR; CDR2 reads FQNEAQ (reference sequence). The CDR3 is CASSGVNTEAFF. The CDR3, as DNA: TGTGCCAGCAGCGGTGTAAACACTGAAGCTTTCTTT.

This clone was seen a handful of times. At one of its ends the junction is not consistent with the germline gene, which may arise from a read error. In nucleotides, the CDR3 is TGTGCTAGCAGTGTGGAGAGGTTGGAGACCCAGTACTTC. Protein: CASSVERLETQYF. The chain recombines TRBV7-7 with TRBJ2-5, with no clear D. The CDR3 is 13 amino acids. CDR1 is SSHAT and CDR2 is FNYEAQ in the germline V gene (reference sequence).

This chain links TRBV5-4 with TRBJ1-1; weak D call: TRBD1 (6 bases). CDR3 length: 13 amino acids. Germline V lookup: CDR1 SGHNT, CDR2 YYREEE (reference sequence). V was cut by 4 bases and J by 1 base, with 8 bases left in between. The CDR3 DNA reads TGTGCCAGCAGCAGGACAGCGAACACTGAAGCTTTCTTT. This translates into CASSRTANTEAFF. Full variable domain (remainder filled in from reference TRBV5-4 and TRBJ1-1): ETGVTQSPTHLIKTRGQQVTLRCSSQSGHNTVSWYQQALGQGPQFIFQYYREEENGRGNFPPRFSGLQFPNYSSELNVNALELDDSALYLCASSRTANTEAFFGQGTRLTVV.

This chain joins TRBV5-1 and TRBJ1-4, with D possibly TRBD1 on 6 matching bases. CDR3 length: 14 residues. Germline V gene lookup returns CDR1 SGHRS and CDR2 YFSETQ. Trimming removed 0 bases at V and 8 bases at J, with 11 bases between. CDR3 sequence: CASSLGGGEEKLFF. CDR3 in DNA: TGCGCCAGCAGCTTGGGAGGGGGTGAAGAAAAACTGTTTTTT.

The chain recombines TRBV6-6 with TRBJ1-6; a weak D match, TRBD1 (5 bases). The CDR3 sequence is 14 residues long. Per germline, CDR1 MNHNY and CDR2 SVGAGI (reference sequence). Deletions cut 7 bases from V and 0 bases from J, with 7 bases between. CDR3: CASKGSSYNSPLHF. CDR3 sequence (DNA): TGTGCCAGCAAGGGGAGCTCCTATAATTCACCCCTCCACTTT.

The V and J genes are TRBV28 and TRBJ1-6; D not certain. Germline V gene sequence: CDR1 MDHEN, CDR2 SYDVKM. V was cut by 5 bases and J by 10 bases, with 18 bases left in between. The CDR3 runs to 15 residues. CDR3 nucleotide sequence: TGTGCCAGCAGTCAAGGAGGGTCCTACTTCTCACCCCTCCACTTT. It is translated as CASSQGGSYFSPLHF.

The chain couples TRBV4-3 to TRBJ2-3; 11 nucleotides line up with TRBD2. Germline-derived CDR1 and CDR2 are LGHNA and YSLEER. J lost 5 bases, V lost 4 bases, and 8 bases had no gene match. This CDR3 has 16 residues. CDR3 nucleotide sequence: TGCGCCAGCAGCCCAATTCGGACTAGCGGGTTAGATACGCAGTATTTT. Translating it yields CASSPIRTSGLDTQYF.

The chain couples TRBV7-9 to TRBJ2-5; TRBD2 matches 10 bases. The length of the CDR3 is 15 residues. Per the germline V gene, CDR1 is SEHNR and CDR2 is FQNEAQ (reference sequence). With V trimmed by 10 bases and J by 3 bases, 11 bases remained unmatched. The CDR3 DNA sequence: TGTGCCACCCCGCGTTGGACTAGCGGCGAAGAGACCCAGTACTTC. Amino acids: CATPRWTSGEETQYF.